One sample yielded the 10 T cell receptor beta chains listed below, sequenced in a study of shared clonotypes between healthy human individuals. The data were produced by immunoSEQ multiplex PCR, yet TCRdb's version contains in-frame clones alone and is incomplete. Of some 630,000 clones listed, roughly 78% are singletons. Input material: memory CD4+ T cells sorted from blood. Subset meaning: CD45RA-negative fraction. Source of these receptors: a woman in her thirties in good health.

The chain recombines TRBV28 with TRBJ1-3, with unresolved D. This CDR3 has 18 amino acids. Germline values: CDR1 MDHEN, CDR2 SYDVKM. V dropped 2 bases and J dropped 1 base, with 18 bases sitting between them. The CDR3: CASSLGGAAGESGNTIYF. Here the CDR3 DNA reads TGTGCCAGCAGTTTAGGCGGCGCAGCGGGAGAGTCTGGAAACACCATATATTTT.

V and J are TRBV7-9 and TRBJ2-7; D is ambiguous. This CDR3 spans 11 amino acids. From germline, CDR1 is SEHNR and CDR2 FQNEAQ (reference sequence). Trimming shortened V by 5 bases and J by 3 bases, and 5 bases separated the two germline ends. Here the CDR3 DNA reads TGTGCCAGCAGCGCTATCTACGAGCAGTACTTC. Translating it yields CASSAIYEQYF.

This sequence joins TRBV18 and TRBJ2-3; D is possibly TRBD2 (5 bases). Per the germline V gene, CDR1 is KGHSH and CDR2 is LQKENI. The CDR3 loop spans 16 amino acids. V lost 1 base to trimming and J lost 4 bases, with 15 bases between them. DNA for the CDR3: TGTGCCAGCTCACCACGGGGAGACTCGACGGCAGATACGCAGTATTTT. This encodes CASSPRGDSTADTQYF.

This chain links TRBV2 with TRBJ2-2; D remains unclear. The CDR3 spans 14 residues. Germline values: CDR1 SNHLY, CDR2 FYNNEI. V lost 6 bases and J lost 5, with 13 bases in between. The CDR3 sequence is CASSAPKTTGELFF. In DNA, the CDR3 is TGTGCCAGCAGCGCGCCTAAGACGACCGGGGAGCTGTTTTTT.

The chain employs TRBV5-1 and TRBJ2-1; the D gene is possibly TRBD2 (5 bases). V was cut by 7 bases and J by 13 bases, with 24 bases left in between. Germline lookup yields CDR1 SGHRS and CDR2 YFSETQ. The CDR3 is 14 residues long. Written as DNA, the CDR3 is TGCGCCAGCGATACGGATGGCACCCGGGGAAGACAGTTCTTC. This translates into CASDTDGTRGRQFF. The variable domain in full, with the rest retrieved from reference TRBV5-1 and TRBJ2-1, is KAGVTQTPRYLIKTRGQQVTLSCSPISGHRSVSWYQQTPGQGLQFLFEYFSETQRNKGNFPGRFSGRQFSNSRSEMNVSTLELGDSALYLCASDTDGTRGRQFFGPGTRLTVL.

With regard to this clone: In the same sample, other DNA sequences code for this CDR3. The rearrangement links TRBV27 to TRBJ2-7, with 10 bases lining up with TRBD2. CDR3 length: 14 amino acids. The V and J ends lost 5 bases and 2 bases, in that order; junction bases with no gene match: 3. Germline lookup yields CDR1 MNHEY and CDR2 SMNVEV (reference sequence). In nucleotides, the CDR3 is TGTGCCAGCAGTCCGCTAGCGGGAGCCTACGAGCAGTACTTC. Translation gives CASSPLAGAYEQYF.

About this clone itself: A read error may produce the germline difference seen at one junction end. This chain uses TRBV29-1 with TRBJ2-3, with D perhaps being TRBD1 or TRBD2 (6 bases each). This CDR3 is built from 12 residues. The V gene's germline CDR1 is SQVTM and CDR2 ANQGSEA. The CDR3 is CRPRGDTDTQYF. The CDR3 DNA sequence: TGTCGCCCGAGGGGGGACACAGATACGCAGTATTTT.

CDR3 loop: CASSLFGSWGGYTF. CDR3 coding DNA: TGTGCCAGCAGTTTATTCGGGTCCTGGGGTGGCTACACCTTC. The chain couples TRBV28 to TRBJ1-2; D not resolved. Trimming took 1 base from V and 7 from J, leaving 13 bases between them. The CDR3 is made up of 14 amino acids. Germline CDR1 reads MDHEN; CDR2 reads SYDVKM.

This clone was counted a few times. The chain joins TRBV27 to TRBJ1-5; 8 nucleotides match TRBD1. Germline loops: CDR1 MNHEY, CDR2 SMNVEV (reference sequence). This CDR3 region has 14 residues. Germline trimming cut 5 bases from V and 9 bases from J; bases unmatched to any gene: 9. The CDR3 DNA sequence: TGTGCCAGCAGTCCTAACACAGGGGGAGGGCCCCAGCATTTT. Amino acids: CASSPNTGGGPQHF.

This sequence joins TRBV28 and TRBJ2-7; TRBD2 matches 7 bases. The CDR3 totals 12 residues. V dropped 7 bases and J dropped 5; count of bases not matched to a gene: 5. From germline, CDR1 is MDHEN and CDR2 SYDVKM. The CDR3 spells CASKGGRNEQYF. CDR3 bases: TGTGCCAGCAAGGGAGGGCGTAACGAGCAGTACTTC.